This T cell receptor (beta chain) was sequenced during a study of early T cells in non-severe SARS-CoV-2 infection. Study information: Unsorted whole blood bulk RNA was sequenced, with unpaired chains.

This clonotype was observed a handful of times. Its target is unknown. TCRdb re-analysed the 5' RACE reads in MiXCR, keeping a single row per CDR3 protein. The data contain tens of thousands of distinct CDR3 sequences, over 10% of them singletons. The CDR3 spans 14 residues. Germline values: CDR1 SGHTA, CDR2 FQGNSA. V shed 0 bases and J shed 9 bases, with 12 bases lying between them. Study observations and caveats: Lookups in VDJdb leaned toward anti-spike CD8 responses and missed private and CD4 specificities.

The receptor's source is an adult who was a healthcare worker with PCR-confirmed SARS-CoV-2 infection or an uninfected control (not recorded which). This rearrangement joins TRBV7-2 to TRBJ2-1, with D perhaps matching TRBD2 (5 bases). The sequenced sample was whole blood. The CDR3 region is CASSLAGSRGEQFF. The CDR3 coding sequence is TGTGCCAGCAGCTTAGCAGGGTCCCGGGGTGAGCAGTTCTTC.